The clone carrying this T cell receptor beta chain was counted many times. Antigen unknown. TCRdb re-called the 5' RACE reads with MiXCR, one entry per CDR3 protein. The sample carries 200,000 to 300,000 distinct CDR3 sequences, approximately 9% recorded once. The record originates from a study of CD8 T cells in ankylosing spondylitis. Germline V gene data show CDR1 as DFQATT and CDR2 as SNEGSKA (reference sequence). V was pared by 0 bases and J by 2 bases, with 19 bases of the junction left unmatched. CDR3 size: 20 residues. Overall study findings and caveats: Disease-linked clones displayed a CD8+ phenotype and appeared relatively rarely in peripheral blood.

This sequence originates from a male donor with ankylosing spondylitis or in good health (not recorded which). This chain uses TRBV20-1 with TRBJ2-1; TRBD2 agrees at 7 bases. Sequencing was performed on blood, either unsorted or a sorted T cell fraction (not recorded which). CDR3 residues: CSARERRRGRLPGTYNEQFF. The CDR3 coding sequence is TGCAGTGCTAGAGAGCGAAGGCGGGGGAGACTCCCAGGCACCTACAATGAGCAGTTCTTC.